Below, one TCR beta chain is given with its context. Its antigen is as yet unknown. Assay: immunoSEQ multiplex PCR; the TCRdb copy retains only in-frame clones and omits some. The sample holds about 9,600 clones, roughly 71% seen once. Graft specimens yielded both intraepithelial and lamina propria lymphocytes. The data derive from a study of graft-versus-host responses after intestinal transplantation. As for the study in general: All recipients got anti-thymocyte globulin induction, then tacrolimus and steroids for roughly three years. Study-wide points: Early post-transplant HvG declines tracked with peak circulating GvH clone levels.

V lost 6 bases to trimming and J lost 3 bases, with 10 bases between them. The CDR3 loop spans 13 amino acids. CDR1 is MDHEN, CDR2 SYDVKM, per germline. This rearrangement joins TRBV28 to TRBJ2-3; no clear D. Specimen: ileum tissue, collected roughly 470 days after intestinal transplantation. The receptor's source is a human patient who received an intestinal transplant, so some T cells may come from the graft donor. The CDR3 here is CASSLPNTDTQYF. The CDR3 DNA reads TGTGCCAGCAGCCTTCCGAATACAGATACGCAGTATTTT.